The present entry profiles one TCR beta chain with its context. This sample is part of a study of blood T cell repertoires in COVID-19. The data were produced by immunoSEQ multiplex PCR, yet TCRdb's version contains in-frame clones alone and is incomplete. The data show approximately 130,000 clones, approximately 87% seen once. This CDR3 region has 17 residues. The rearrangement links TRBV21-1 to TRBJ1-4; TRBD1, the table's D call, was not compared with the DNA. TRBV21-1 is designated a pseudogene. The material sequenced was peripheral blood. This TCR came from a man between 50 and 59 years old with acute or convalescent COVID-19. The CDR3 region is CASFEDRGRTTNEKLFF. CDR3 in DNA: TGTGCCAGCTTTGAGGACAGGGGGCGGACAACTAATGAAAAACTGTTTTTT.